The rows below give T cell receptor beta chains drawn from one sample of a study of response to subunit inactivated influenza vaccine. TCRdb fed the RT-PCR reads into MiXCR, producing one record per CDR3 protein. The top ten hold under 15% of the sample, which has hundreds of thousands of distinct CDR3 sequences, roughly 8.2% seen once. The sequencing here drew on PBMCs from blood, taken about 24 months after vaccination. The receptors stem from a man aged 50 to 69 who received an inactivated influenza vaccine. CDR3s include the opening cysteine and the closing phenylalanine or tryptophan. Fields, in order: V gene, clone size, J gene, D gene, CDR3 DNA, CDR3 protein. The D gene is left open where the match is weak. Expanded clones are given a class, and other clones once, few, many or no size at all.

V gene: TRBV11-2
clone size: many
J gene: TRBJ2-1
D gene: NA
CDR3 DNA: TGTGCCAGCAGCTTAGGGGGCAGTGAGCAGTTCTTC
CDR3 protein: CASSLGGSEQFF

V gene: TRBV5-6
clone size: many
J gene: TRBJ2-4
D gene: TRBD2
CDR3 DNA: TGTGCCAGCACCTCATTTACTAGCGGGAGGTCGAACATTCAGTACTTC
CDR3 protein: CASTSFTSGRSNIQYF

V gene: TRBV4-3
clone size: NA
J gene: TRBJ2-3
D gene: NA
CDR3 DNA: TGCGCCAGCAGCCAGTGGCGCACAGATACGCAGTATTTT
CDR3 protein: CASSQWRTDTQYF

V gene: TRBV14
clone size: NA
J gene: TRBJ2-1
D gene: NA
CDR3 DNA: TGTGCCAGCAGCCAAGATACCCTAGGGGGCAATGAGCAGTTCTTC
CDR3 protein: CASSQDTLGGNEQFF

V gene: TRBV4-3
clone size: NA
J gene: TRBJ2-1
D gene: TRBD1
CDR3 DNA: TGCGCCAGCAGCCAAGACTGGGACAGGTTGGTCGGTGAGCAGTTCTTC
CDR3 protein: CASSQDWDRLVGEQFF

V gene: TRBV29-1
clone size: NA
J gene: TRBJ2-7
D gene: NA
CDR3 DNA: TGCAGCGTCGGAAAGGTGGAGGGCTACGAGCAGTACTTC
CDR3 protein: CSVGKVEGYEQYF

V gene: TRBV5-1
clone size: NA
J gene: TRBJ2-7
D gene: NA
CDR3 DNA: TGCGCCAGCAGCATAAGGGGACCAAACTACGAGCAGTACTTC
CDR3 protein: CASSIRGPNYEQYF

V gene: TRBV24-1
clone size: NA
J gene: TRBJ2-1
D gene: TRBD2
CDR3 DNA: TGTGCCACCAGTGAGTCTAGACTAGCGGGGGGGTGGAATGAGCAGTTCTTC
CDR3 protein: CATSESRLAGGWNEQFF

V gene: TRBV6-5
clone size: few
J gene: TRBJ1-5
D gene: NA
CDR3 DNA: TGTGCCAGCAGTTCCGCCGGGACGGCGTATAGCAATCAGCCCCAGCATTTT
CDR3 protein: CASSSAGTAYSNQPQHF

V gene: TRBV3-1
clone size: few
J gene: TRBJ2-4
D gene: NA
CDR3 DNA: TGTGCCAGCAGCCAAGGTAGCGCGAGCCTAGCCAAAAACATTCAGTACTTC
CDR3 protein: CASSQGSASLAKNIQYF

V gene: TRBV18
clone size: few
J gene: TRBJ2-1
D gene: NA
CDR3 DNA: TGTGCCAGCTCACCACCCGGGACCGCCGGAAGTGAGCAGTTCTTC
CDR3 protein: CASSPPGTAGSEQFF

V gene: TRBV3-1
clone size: NA
J gene: TRBJ2-7
D gene: NA
CDR3 DNA: TGTGCCAGCAGCCAAGGATCCAAGGGGCTCGACGAGCAGTACTTC
CDR3 protein: CASSQGSKGLDEQYF

V gene: TRBV10-3
clone size: many
J gene: TRBJ2-2
D gene: TRBD2
CDR3 DNA: TGTGCCACGAAAGATCCGGGACTAGCGGGAGCAAACACCGGGGAGCTGTTTTTT
CDR3 protein: CATKDPGLAGANTGELFF

V gene: TRBV29-1
clone size: many
J gene: TRBJ2-7
D gene: TRBD1
CDR3 DNA: TGCAGCGTTGGGACAGGCACTTCTTACGAGCAGTACTTC
CDR3 protein: CSVGTGTSYEQYF

V gene: TRBV28
clone size: NA
J gene: TRBJ1-6
D gene: TRBD1
CDR3 DNA: TGTGCCAGCAGGCCGACAGGGATGGTCTTCTATAATTCACCCCTCCACTTT
CDR3 protein: CASRPTGMVFYNSPLHF

V gene: TRBV28
clone size: few
J gene: TRBJ2-7
D gene: NA
CDR3 DNA: TGTGCCAGCAGTTTTGCCGGGAGCAGGAGTTACGAGCAGTACTTC
CDR3 protein: CASSFAGSRSYEQYF

V gene: TRBV12-3/TRBV12-4
clone size: few
J gene: TRBJ1-5
D gene: TRBD1
CDR3 DNA: TGTGCCAGCAGTTTAGATTTGGGACAGCCTAACAATCAGCCCCAGCATTTT
CDR3 protein: CASSLDLGQPNNQPQHF

V gene: TRBV12-3/TRBV12-4
clone size: NA
J gene: TRBJ2-4
D gene: NA
CDR3 DNA: TGTGCCAGCAGGAACAGGCTAGCCAAAAACATTCAGTACTTC
CDR3 protein: CASRNRLAKNIQYF

V gene: TRBV4-2
clone size: few
J gene: TRBJ2-7
D gene: NA
CDR3 DNA: TGTGCCAGCAGCCAAGATCGCCCAGGGAATTACGAGCAGTACTTC
CDR3 protein: CASSQDRPGNYEQYF

V gene: TRBV29-1
clone size: few
J gene: TRBJ2-5
D gene: NA
CDR3 DNA: TGCAGCGTTGAAGGAGGGGATTTCGTTTGGGAGACCCAGTACTTC
CDR3 protein: CSVEGGDFVWETQYF

V gene: TRBV5-1
clone size: NA
J gene: TRBJ2-1
D gene: NA
CDR3 DNA: TGCGCCAGCAGCTTGCGGGAGCTGATAAATGAGCAGTTCTTC
CDR3 protein: CASSLRELINEQFF

V gene: TRBV4-1
clone size: NA
J gene: TRBJ1-1
D gene: NA
CDR3 DNA: TGCGCCAGCAGCCAATACCGGCCCCCCCCAAACACTGAAGCTTTCTTT
CDR3 protein: CASSQYRPPPNTEAFF

V gene: TRBV20-1
clone size: few
J gene: TRBJ2-5
D gene: NA
CDR3 DNA: TGCAGTGCTAGCCAGAAAGAGACCCAGTACTTC
CDR3 protein: CSASQKETQYF

V gene: TRBV4-3
clone size: few
J gene: TRBJ2-4
D gene: TRBD1
CDR3 DNA: TGCGCCAGCAGCCTGGACAGGGGTACCGCCAAAAACATTCAGTACTTC
CDR3 protein: CASSLDRGTAKNIQYF

V gene: TRBV20-1
clone size: NA
J gene: TRBJ2-3
D gene: NA
CDR3 DNA: TGCAGTGCTGCTGGGGGGGCGGGGGGCACAGATACGCAGTATTTT
CDR3 protein: CSAAGGAGGTDTQYF

V gene: TRBV4-1
clone size: few
J gene: TRBJ2-7
D gene: TRBD1
CDR3 DNA: TGCGCCAGCAGCCAAGAGTCGGTCGAGGACAGGTTCTACGAGCAGTACTTC
CDR3 protein: CASSQESVEDRFYEQYF

V gene: TRBV29-1
clone size: many
J gene: TRBJ2-5
D gene: NA
CDR3 DNA: TGCAGCGTTGATTTGGCCTCCGGAGGGGAGACCCAGTACTTC
CDR3 protein: CSVDLASGGETQYF

V gene: TRBV4-2
clone size: NA
J gene: TRBJ2-7
D gene: TRBD2
CDR3 DNA: TGTGCCAGCAGCCAAGATCAGGGACTAGCGGATCCCTACGAGCAGTACTTC
CDR3 protein: CASSQDQGLADPYEQYF

V gene: TRBV12-3/TRBV12-4
clone size: NA
J gene: TRBJ2-7
D gene: TRBD2
CDR3 DNA: TGTGCCAGCAGTTTGACTAGCGGGAGCACCTCCTACGAGCAGTACTTC
CDR3 protein: CASSLTSGSTSYEQYF

V gene: TRBV20-1
clone size: many
J gene: TRBJ1-2
D gene: NA
CDR3 DNA: TGCAGTAGCCACACCCGGGTCGGTGGCTACACCTTC
CDR3 protein: CSSHTRVGGYTF

V gene: TRBV7-2
clone size: few
J gene: TRBJ2-5
D gene: TRBD2
CDR3 DNA: TGTGCCAGCAGGCTAGCGGGCCCCGGGACCCAGTACTTC
CDR3 protein: CASRLAGPGTQYF

V gene: TRBV4-3
clone size: NA
J gene: TRBJ1-3
D gene: NA
CDR3 DNA: TGCGCCAGCAGCCAGGGGAGCCGATTAAACACCATATATTTT
CDR3 protein: CASSQGSRLNTIYF

V gene: TRBV4-2
clone size: NA
J gene: TRBJ1-2
D gene: NA
CDR3 DNA: TGTGCCAGCAGCCAAGACCCAGGACGTTTATATGGCTACACCTTC
CDR3 protein: CASSQDPGRLYGYTF

V gene: TRBV5-1
clone size: many
J gene: TRBJ2-7
D gene: TRBD2
CDR3 DNA: TGCGCCAGCAGCTTGGGGACTAGCGGGTTCTCCTACGAGCAGTACTTC
CDR3 protein: CASSLGTSGFSYEQYF

V gene: TRBV2
clone size: many
J gene: TRBJ1-2
D gene: TRBD1
CDR3 DNA: TGTGCCAGCAGTGAGGACAGGGGATCCCTCTATGGCTACACCTTC
CDR3 protein: CASSEDRGSLYGYTF

V gene: TRBV11-2
clone size: many
J gene: TRBJ2-1
D gene: TRBD2
CDR3 DNA: TGTGCCAGCAGCCTAGAAGGAGCGCGGGAGGGGTACAATGAGCAGTTCTTC
CDR3 protein: CASSLEGAREGYNEQFF

V gene: TRBV4-1
clone size: NA
J gene: TRBJ2-1
D gene: TRBD2
CDR3 DNA: TGCGCCAGCAGCCAAGATGCGGCGGGAGGGCCGGCGTTCTTC
CDR3 protein: CASSQDAAGGPAFF